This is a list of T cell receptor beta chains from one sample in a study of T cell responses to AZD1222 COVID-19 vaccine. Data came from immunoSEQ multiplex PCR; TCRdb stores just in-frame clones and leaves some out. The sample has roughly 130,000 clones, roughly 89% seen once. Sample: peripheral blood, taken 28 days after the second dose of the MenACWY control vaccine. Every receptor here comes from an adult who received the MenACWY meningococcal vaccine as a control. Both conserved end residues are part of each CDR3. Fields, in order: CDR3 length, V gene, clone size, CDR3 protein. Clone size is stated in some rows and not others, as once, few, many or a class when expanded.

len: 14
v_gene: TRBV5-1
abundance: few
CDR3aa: CASSLGTASYGYTF

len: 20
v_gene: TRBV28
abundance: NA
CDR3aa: CASSTYRTSGSRAAYNEQFF

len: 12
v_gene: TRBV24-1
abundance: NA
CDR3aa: CATSDWRDTQYF

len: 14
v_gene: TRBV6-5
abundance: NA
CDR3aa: CASSGRQGESPLHF

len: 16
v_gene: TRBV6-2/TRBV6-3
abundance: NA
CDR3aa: CASSYPGQGGLYEQYF

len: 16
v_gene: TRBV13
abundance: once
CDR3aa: CASSSQIAGGYNEQFF

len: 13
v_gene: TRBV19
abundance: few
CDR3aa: CASSVVQDTEAFF

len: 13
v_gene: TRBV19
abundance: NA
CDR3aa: CASKDEKIDTQYF

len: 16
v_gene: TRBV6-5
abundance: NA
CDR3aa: CASSYSKRGDTGELFF

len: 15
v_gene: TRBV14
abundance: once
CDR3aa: CASSPPGDGYYGYTF

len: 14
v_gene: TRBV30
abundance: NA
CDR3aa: CAWSIRQGSSPLHF

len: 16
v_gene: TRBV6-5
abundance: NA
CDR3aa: CASSYSRTGDSYEQYF

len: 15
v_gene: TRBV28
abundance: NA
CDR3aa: CASMGLQGIGQPQHF

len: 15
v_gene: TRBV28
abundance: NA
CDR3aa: CASSLWGEGVDEQYF

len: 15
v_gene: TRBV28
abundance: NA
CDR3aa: CASSTTSASSYEQYF

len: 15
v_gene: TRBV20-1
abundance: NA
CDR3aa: CSASRATGITYEQYF

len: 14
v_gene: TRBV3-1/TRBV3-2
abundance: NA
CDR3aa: CASTPGHSTDTQYF

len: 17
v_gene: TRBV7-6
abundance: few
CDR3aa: CASSPTMGLAGPFGQFF

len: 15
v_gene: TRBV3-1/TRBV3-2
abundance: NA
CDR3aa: CASSQIWTGVEKLFF

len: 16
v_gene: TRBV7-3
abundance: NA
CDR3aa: CASSFGTSGRADTQYF

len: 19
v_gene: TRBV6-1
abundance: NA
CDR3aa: CASSEPGGTSGSSLDEQFF

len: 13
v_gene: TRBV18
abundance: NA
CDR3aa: CASSPGGEETQYF

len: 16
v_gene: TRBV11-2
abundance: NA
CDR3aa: CASSTSGRGPSYEQYF

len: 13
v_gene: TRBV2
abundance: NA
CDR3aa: CASRRQVGETQYF

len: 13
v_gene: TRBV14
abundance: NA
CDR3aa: CASSQIEEGEQYF

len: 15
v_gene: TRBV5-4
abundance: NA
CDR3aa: CASSTTGTVTYEQYF

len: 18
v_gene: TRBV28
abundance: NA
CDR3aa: CASSRPGTGGLSPTEAFF

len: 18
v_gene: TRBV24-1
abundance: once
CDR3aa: CATSDPTPDWGNTGELFF

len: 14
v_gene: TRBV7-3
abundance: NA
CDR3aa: CASSLNTAQETQYF

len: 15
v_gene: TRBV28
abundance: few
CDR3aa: CASSSSGLSNQPQHF

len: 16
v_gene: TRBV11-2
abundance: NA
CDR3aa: CASSPRIASSTDTQYF

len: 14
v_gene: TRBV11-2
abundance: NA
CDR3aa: CASSLVIGTDTQYF

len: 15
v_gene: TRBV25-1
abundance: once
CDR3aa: CASSESHRGNSPLHF

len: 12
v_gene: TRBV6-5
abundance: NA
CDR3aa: CASRGSTNDAFF

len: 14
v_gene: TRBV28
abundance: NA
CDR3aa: CASSPGQGRYEQYF

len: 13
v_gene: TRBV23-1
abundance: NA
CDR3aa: CASSAGGNTEAFF

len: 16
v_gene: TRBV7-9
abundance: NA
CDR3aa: CASSLRDIRDQETQYF

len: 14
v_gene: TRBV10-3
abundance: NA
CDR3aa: CAISGTSGYNEQFF

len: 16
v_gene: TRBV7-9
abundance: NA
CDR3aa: CASSPPGQGGWETQYF

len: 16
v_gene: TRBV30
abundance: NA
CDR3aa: CAWRGLAGAVTDTQYF

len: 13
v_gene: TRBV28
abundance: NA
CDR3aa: CASSDRGNQPQHF

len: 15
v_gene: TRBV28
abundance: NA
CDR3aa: CASSPPGTGGNTIYF

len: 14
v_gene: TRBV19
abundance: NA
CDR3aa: CASSQQQGAETQYF

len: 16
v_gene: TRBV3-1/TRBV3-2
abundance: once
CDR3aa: CASSQDTALGDNEQFF

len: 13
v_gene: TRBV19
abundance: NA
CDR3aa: CASSIDSEETQYF

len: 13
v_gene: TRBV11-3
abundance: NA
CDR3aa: CASSAQGAGEQYF

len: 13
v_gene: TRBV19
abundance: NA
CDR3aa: CASSSGISQPQHF

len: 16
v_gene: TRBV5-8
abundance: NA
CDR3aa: CASSLRGGVNFNEQFF

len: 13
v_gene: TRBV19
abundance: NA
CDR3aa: CASSMVVQQPQHF

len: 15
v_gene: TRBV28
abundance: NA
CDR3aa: CASSLLTSGSNEQYF

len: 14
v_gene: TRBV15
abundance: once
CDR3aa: CATSRDRGNQPQHF

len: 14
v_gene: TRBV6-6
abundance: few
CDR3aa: CASSSDRARYGYTF

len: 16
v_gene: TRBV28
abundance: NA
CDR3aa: CASSTQSGGPYNEQFF

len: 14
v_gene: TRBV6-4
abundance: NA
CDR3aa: CASSDGTAIYGYTF